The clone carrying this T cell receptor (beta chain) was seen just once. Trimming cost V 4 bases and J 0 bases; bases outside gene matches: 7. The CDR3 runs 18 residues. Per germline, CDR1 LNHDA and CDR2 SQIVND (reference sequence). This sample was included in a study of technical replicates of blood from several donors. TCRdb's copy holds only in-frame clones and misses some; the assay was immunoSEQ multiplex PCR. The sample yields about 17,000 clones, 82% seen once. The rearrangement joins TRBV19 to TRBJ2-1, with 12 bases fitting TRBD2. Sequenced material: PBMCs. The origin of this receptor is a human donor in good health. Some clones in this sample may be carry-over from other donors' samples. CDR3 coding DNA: TGTGCCAGTAGTAAAAAGACTAGCGGGAGTTACTCCTACAATGAGCAGTTCTTC. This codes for CASSKKTSGSYSYNEQFF.